These 19 T cell receptor beta chains share one sample of origin, sequenced in a study of T cell responses to AZD1222 COVID-19 vaccine. This table comes from immunoSEQ multiplex PCR, and its TCRdb copy is limited to in-frame clones, with some not included. The sample has more than 250,000 clones; 90% to 95% are singletons. The sequencing used peripheral blood, collected on day 0 of AZD1222 vaccination. The receptors shown here come from an adult in good health.

The chain has TRBV6-6 and TRBJ2-5; 7 bases are shared with TRBD2. The germline V gene encodes CDR1 MNHNY and CDR2 SVGAGI (reference sequence). The CDR3 extends over 16 amino acids. With 2 bases clipped from V and 3 bases from J, the junction kept 9 bases outside the gene matches. CDR3: CASSYGGGRVKETQYF. CDR3 bases: TGTGCCAGCAGTTACGGGGGGGGTCGGGTTAAAGAGACCCAGTACTTC.

The rearrangement joins TRBV19 to TRBJ2-7; maybe TRBD2 (5 bases). The CDR3 sequence is 14 residues long. Germline assignment: CDR1 LNHDA and CDR2 SQIVND (reference sequence). V lost 1 base, J lost 3 bases, and 10 bases lay in between. As DNA, the CDR3 is TGTGCCAGTAGTATAGCCAGAGGAGGCTACGAGCAGTACTTC. This encodes CASSIARGGYEQYF. Full variable domain (outside the CDR3, taken from reference TRBV19 and TRBJ2-7): DGGITQSPKYLFRKEGQNVTLSCEQNLNHDAMYWYRQDPGQGLRLIYYSQIVNDFQKGDIAEGYSVSREKKESFPLTVTSAQKNPTAFYLCASSIARGGYEQYFGPGTRLTVT.

The chain recombines TRBV10-2 with TRBJ2-1; no clear D. The V and J ends lost 4 bases and 7 bases respectively, with 5 bases between them. Germline CDR1 is WSHSY and CDR2 is SAAADI. CDR3 length: 11 amino acids. CDR3 coding DNA: TGCGCCAGCAGTGCGGTGAATGAGCAGTTCTTC. This gives the protein CASSAVNEQFF.

The V call is TRBV30, the J call TRBJ2-3; D is unresolved. CDR3 length: 12 amino acids. V lost 4 bases and J 4 bases, leaving 9 bases between the germline ends. The germline V gene has CDR1 GTSNPN and CDR2 SVGIG (reference sequence). CDR3 sequence (DNA): TGTGCCTGGACGAATGGGGCAGATACGCAGTATTTT. This codes for CAWTNGADTQYF.

V and J are TRBV4-1 and TRBJ1-2, with unresolved D. The CDR3 length is 12 residues. Germline CDR1 is MGHRA and CDR2 is YSYEKL. Trimming took 5 bases from V and 2 from J, leaving 6 bases between them. CDR3 amino acids: CASSGVNYGYTF. As DNA, the CDR3 is TGCGCCAGCAGCGGGGTGAACTATGGCTACACCTTC.

The chain recombines TRBV28 with TRBJ1-2, with D hard to call. V was cut by 7 bases and J by 2 bases, with 11 bases left in between. The CDR3 loop spans 13 amino acids. From germline, CDR1 is MDHEN and CDR2 SYDVKM. CDR3 in DNA: TGTGCCAGCACCGGGGTTGGGAACTATGGCTACACCTTC. It is translated as CASTGVGNYGYTF.

This chain's CDR3 is CASSTPWGREGSNTQYF. CDR3 in DNA: TGTGCCAGTAGTACCCCCTGGGGCAGGGAGGGTTCTAATACGCAGTATTTT. This chain links TRBV19 with TRBJ2-3; 7 nucleotides line up with TRBD2. The CDR3 is 17 residues long. The germline V gene encodes CDR1 LNHDA and CDR2 SQIVND (reference sequence). V shed 4 bases and J 7 bases; nucleotides not matched to a gene: 17.

The gene calls are TRBV5-1 and TRBJ2-2; D possibly matches TRBD1 or TRBD2 (5 bases each). This CDR3 is built from 15 residues. Germline V gene sequence: CDR1 SGHRS, CDR2 YFSETQ. V gave up 0 bases and J gave up 6 bases, with 12 bases separating them. CDR3: CASSLVGARAGELFF. CDR3 DNA: TGCGCCAGCAGCTTGGTCGGGGCGCGGGCCGGGGAGCTGTTTTTT.

The chain recombines TRBV19 with TRBJ1-1; a weak D match, TRBD1 (5 bases). CDR3 size: 14 residues. V shed 5 bases and J shed 5 bases, with 15 bases lying between them. Per the germline V gene, CDR1 is LNHDA and CDR2 is SQIVND (reference sequence). In DNA, the CDR3 is TGTGCCAGTAGTGCCCAAGCCAGGGTTACTGAAGCTTTCTTT. Protein sequence: CASSAQARVTEAFF.

This rearrangement joins TRBV11-2 to TRBJ1-2, with TRBD1 identical over 9 bases. Germline trimming cut 5 bases from V and 5 bases from J; bases unmatched to any gene: 6. The CDR3 spans 14 residues. Germline values: CDR1 SGHAT, CDR2 FQNNGV. CDR3 in DNA: TGTGCCAGCAGCGCCCGGACAGGGGAGTATGGCTACACCTTC. This codes for CASSARTGEYGYTF.

V is TRBV5-1 and J is TRBJ2-7; TRBD1 is a possible D gene (6 bases). This CDR3 contains 12 residues. CDR1 is SGHRS, CDR2 YFSETQ, per germline. V gave up 4 bases and J gave up 5 bases, with 10 bases separating them. Here the CDR3 reads CASSRGGHEQYF. The CDR3 DNA is TGCGCCAGCAGCCGAGGGGGACACGAGCAGTACTTC. The variable domain in full, completed from reference TRBV5-1 and TRBJ2-7, reads KAGVTQTPRYLIKTRGQQVTLSCSPISGHRSVSWYQQTPGQGLQFLFEYFSETQRNKGNFPGRFSGRQFSNSRSEMNVSTLELGDSALYLCASSRGGHEQYFGPGTRLTVT.

The chain joins TRBV2 to TRBJ2-2; 10 bases match TRBD1. J gave up 4 bases and V 8 bases, and 10 bases lay outside the gene matches. CDR3 length equals 16 residues. Germline lookup yields CDR1 SNHLY and CDR2 FYNNEI. The CDR3 bases are TGTGCCAGCGTGAGACAGGGGGCTGTAGGCACCGGGGAGCTGTTTTTT. This encodes CASVRQGAVGTGELFF.

The J gene is TRBJ1-6, the V gene TRBV19, with D maybe TRBD1 (5 bases). The V end lost 7 bases, the J end lost 7 bases, and 23 bases lay between the germline ends. The CDR3 spans 17 residues. Looked up from germline, CDR1 is LNHDA and CDR2 is SQIVND (reference sequence). DNA of the CDR3: TGTGCCAGTACATCCTTTCTCGGCGGGGGACCAAATTCACCCCTCCACTTT. Its translation: CASTSFLGGGPNSPLHF.

The V call is TRBV5-6, the J call TRBJ1-6, with 11 bases that match TRBD1. The V and J ends lost 3 bases and 5 bases, in that order; junction bases with no gene match: 10. The CDR3 spans 18 residues. Germline CDR1 and CDR2: SGHDT and YYEEEE. CDR3 in DNA: TGTGCCAGCAGCTCCCGCAGCGGACAGGGGGCCCATAATTCACCCCTCCACTTT. Translation: CASSSRSGQGAHNSPLHF.

The rearrangement joins TRBV4-3 to TRBJ1-2; 9 bases line up with TRBD1. J was trimmed by 8 bases and V by 3 bases; bases with no gene match: 13. Germline V CDR1 and CDR2: LGHNA, YSLEER. The CDR3 is 16 amino acids. The CDR3 coding sequence is TGCGCCAGCAGCCACGGCCTCTCAGACAGGGGGGGAGGCTACACCTTC. Amino acids: CASSHGLSDRGGGYTF.

V is TRBV24-1 and J is TRBJ2-1; D tentatively reads TRBD1 or TRBD2 (6 bases each). The CDR3 contains 19 residues. CDR1 KGHDR and CDR2 SFDVKD come from the germline V gene. Trimming removed 8 bases at V and 3 bases at J, with 28 bases between. CDR3 sequence reads: CATNTGAPGSPVLYNEQFF. CDR3 DNA: TGTGCCACCAATACGGGGGCCCCCGGCTCCCCGGTCCTCTACAATGAGCAGTTCTTC.

V and J are TRBV11-3 and TRBJ1-5; no clear D. The CDR3 runs 16 residues. CDR1 and CDR2 (germline): SGHNT, YENEEA. Trimming stripped 5 bases from V and 2 bases from J, with 16 bases between. The CDR3 DNA reads as TGTGCCAGCAGCCACAAGCGTGCCCCAGGCAATCAGCCCCAGCATTTT. Its translation is CASSHKRAPGNQPQHF.

The chain is built from TRBV7-2 and TRBJ2-1, with D possibly called TRBD1 or TRBD2 (6 bases each). The CDR3 loop spans 15 amino acids. In germline, CDR1 is SGHTA, CDR2 FQGNSA. Trimming removed 5 bases at V and 6 bases at J, with 17 bases between. The CDR3 region is CASSPEGGSGNEQFF. The CDR3 nucleotides are TGTGCCAGCAGCCCAGAAGGGGGTAGCGGCAATGAGCAGTTCTTC.

V gene TRBV10-3 combines with J gene TRBJ2-7; 9 positions match TRBD2. Germline CDR1 ENHRY, CDR2 SYGVKD. The CDR3 is 17 amino acids. V gave up 2 bases and J gave up 2 bases; unmatched junction bases: 10. The CDR3 region has the DNA TGTGCCATCAGTGAGCCCCTCGGGCGGGGGGGTACCTACGAGCAGTACTTC. This encodes CAISEPLGRGGTYEQYF.